This is a list of T cell receptor beta chains from one sample in a study of blood T cell repertoires in COVID-19. Generated by immunoSEQ multiplex PCR, the TCRdb table keeps only in-frame clones and is missing some. Of about 140,000 clones in the sample, roughly 81% were seen once. The sequenced sample consisted of PBMCs or T cells enriched from blood (not recorded which). These TCRs come from a woman aged 50 to 65 with acute COVID-19. Each CDR3 is given with its conserved first and last residue. The D gene is left open where the match is weak. The size field is filled for only some rows; it gives once, few, many or a size class.

j_call v_call d_call clone_size cdr3_length cdr3_nt cdr3_aa
TRBJ1-2 TRBV3-1/TRBV3-2 - - 13 TGTGCCAGCAGTCGTTACAAAGGGGTTGGCTACACCTTC CASSRYKGVGYTF
TRBJ2-5 TRBV6-2/TRBV6-3 TRBD2 - 13 TGTGCCAGCAGTTTGAGCGGGAGTTTTGCCCAGTACTTC CASSLSGSFAQYF
TRBJ1-5 TRBV19 - - 13 TGTGCCAGTAGTGACTATAGCAATCAGCCCCAGCATTTT CASSDYSNQPQHF
TRBJ1-3 TRBV2 - - 14 TGTGCCAGCAGTGAGGAGAACAGGGCAAACACCATATATTTT CASSEENRANTIYF
TRBJ2-2 TRBV6-1 - - 14 TGTGCCAGCAGTGAGAGGAGGGTTATCCGGGAGCTGTTTTTT CASSERRVIRELFF
TRBJ1-5 TRBV6-5 - - 15 TGTGCCAGCAGTCCCCGGGGTAGGACCAATCAGCCCCAGCATTTT CASSPRGRTNQPQHF
TRBJ2-3 TRBV7-5 - - 17 TGTGCCAGAAGCCCCAAAGATGGGCTTCCTCCCACAGATACGCAGTATTTT CARSPKDGLPPTDTQYF
TRBJ2-7 TRBV6-1 TRBD2 - 11 TGTGCCAGCAGTGAACAGACTCTAGCGGACTTC CASSEQTLADF
TRBJ2-3 TRBV28 TRBD2 - 15 TGTGCCAGCACCTCCCCAGCGGGAGACCCCTATACGCAGTATTTT CASTSPAGDPYTQYF
TRBJ2-4 TRBV30 TRBD1 - 14 TGTGCCTGGGGGACAGAGTTAGCCAAAAACATTCAGTACTTC CAWGTELAKNIQYF
TRBJ2-3 TRBV24-1 TRBD1 few 15 TGTGCCACCAGTGGGGGACAGGGAATGACAGATACGCAGTATTTT CATSGGQGMTDTQYF
TRBJ1-4 TRBV5-6 - - 17 TGTGCCAGCAGCTTCAGGACCGTGGGGACTTTCCATGAAAAACTGTTTTTT CASSFRTVGTFHEKLFF
TRBJ1-6 TRBV30 - - 14 TGTGCCTTCTCAGGGGTCGGGGCTAATTCACCCCTCCACTTT CAFSGVGANSPLHF
TRBJ1-4 TRBV3-1/TRBV3-2 - once 14 TGTGCCAGCAGCCAAGTAATGGGAGGTGAAAAACTGTTTTTT CASSQVMGGEKLFF
TRBJ1-1 TRBV7-6 TRBD1 few 15 TGTGCCAGCAGCGCCGGGACAGGAGCGAACACTGAAGCTTTCTTT CASSAGTGANTEAFF
TRBJ2-2 TRBV2 TRBD2 - 13 TGTGCCGGCCGGACTAGCAGCACCGGGGAGCTGTTTTTT CAGRTSSTGELFF